One TCR beta chain is described in this entry. The antigen remains undetermined. The entry originates in a study of shared clonotypes between healthy human individuals. Every subset had its genomic DNA shared out evenly among several immunoSEQ plates. The repertoire was sequenced with immunoSEQ multiplex PCR; TCRdb's copy has only in-frame clones and lacks some. The profile shows about 1,900,000 clones, just under 95% of them singletons. The study, taken as a whole, reports: Unshared clonotypes carried lower generation probabilities than those common to all four donors.

In the naive CD8 group, cells lacked CD45RO and were positively selected for CCR7, so terminally differentiated effector memory CD45RA+ cells were left out. The sequencing sample was made of naive CD8+ T cells sorted from blood. This clonotype was sampled from a man between 18 and 35 years old in good health.

CDR3 DNA sequence: TGTGCCGGACAGCGGGAGGTCTCCTACAATGAGCAGTTCTTC. Translation gives CAGQREVSYNEQFF. This sequence joins TRBV2 and TRBJ2-1; 9 nucleotides agree with TRBD2. The length of the CDR3 is 14 residues. Germline values: CDR1 SNHLY, CDR2 FYNNEI. The ends lost 11 bases at V and 0 bases at J; junction bases unmatched: 5.